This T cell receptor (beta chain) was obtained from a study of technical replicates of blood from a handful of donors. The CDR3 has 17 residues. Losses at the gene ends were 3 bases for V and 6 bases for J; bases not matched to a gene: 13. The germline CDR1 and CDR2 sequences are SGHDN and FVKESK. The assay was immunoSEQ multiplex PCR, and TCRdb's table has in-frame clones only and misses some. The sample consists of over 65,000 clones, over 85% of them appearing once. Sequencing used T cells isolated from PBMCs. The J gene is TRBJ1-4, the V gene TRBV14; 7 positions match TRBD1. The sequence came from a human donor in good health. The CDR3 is CASSQGWAGTVDEKLFF. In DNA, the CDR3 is TGTGCCAGCAGCCAGGGATGGGCCGGGACAGTCGATGAAAAACTGTTTTTT.